One TCR beta chain is described in this entry. This record belongs to a study of CD8 T cells in Susac syndrome. V gave up 7 bases and J gave up 11 bases; unmatched junction bases: 11. Germline CDR1 is SGHTA and CDR2 is FQGNSA. This CDR3 contains 13 residues. The authors reverse transcribed 0.5 to 1 ug RNA with random hexamers. TCRdb ran MiXCR on the immunoSEQ multiplex PCR reads and lists one entry per CDR3 protein. The top ten clones hold 0.1% to 0.15% of a sample with under 200,000 distinct CDR3 sequences, roughly 95% of them seen once. The chain combines TRBV7-2 with TRBJ1-5; TRBD1 matches at 7 bases. The receptor was derived from a human donor with Susac syndrome. Material: CD4+ T cells from PBMCs. The CDR3 loop is CASTPTGTGTQHF. The CDR3 nucleotides are TGTGCCAGCACCCCGACAGGGACGGGGACCCAGCATTTT.